This T cell receptor (beta chain) was profiled in a study of prognosis after radiotherapy for stage I lung cancer. Background on the study: The study gave no patient concurrent therapy with stereotactic body radiotherapy.

CDR1 is MNHNS, CDR2 SASEGT, per germline. The CDR3 has 15 residues. Findings and caveats of the study: Among patients who developed distant metastases, Shannon entropy after stereotactic body radiation therapy was lower.

Multiplex PCR in two rounds served to amplify TCR beta CDR3 from genomic DNA. First-round PCR used primers specific to each TRBV and TRBJ gene. Universal primers were used in the second round of PCR. TCRdb passed the multiplex PCR reads through MiXCR, listing each CDR3 protein once. The sample gives approximately 30,000 distinct CDR3 sequences, approximately 46% of which show up once; roughly 14% is in the top ten. On this clonotype: Its antigen is not known. One end of the junction fails to match germline, which may point to a read error.

The rearrangement uses TRBV6-1 and TRBJ2-1; 9 bases are a match to TRBD1. The TCR originated in a donor at least 50 years old with non-small cell lung cancer. The sample consisted of PBMCs, taken before or after stereotactic body radiation therapy (not recorded which). The CDR3 DNA sequence: TGTGCCAGCACTGCCACAGGGGGCGCCGGCTTCGAGCAGTTATTC. Its protein product is CASTATGGAGFEQLF.